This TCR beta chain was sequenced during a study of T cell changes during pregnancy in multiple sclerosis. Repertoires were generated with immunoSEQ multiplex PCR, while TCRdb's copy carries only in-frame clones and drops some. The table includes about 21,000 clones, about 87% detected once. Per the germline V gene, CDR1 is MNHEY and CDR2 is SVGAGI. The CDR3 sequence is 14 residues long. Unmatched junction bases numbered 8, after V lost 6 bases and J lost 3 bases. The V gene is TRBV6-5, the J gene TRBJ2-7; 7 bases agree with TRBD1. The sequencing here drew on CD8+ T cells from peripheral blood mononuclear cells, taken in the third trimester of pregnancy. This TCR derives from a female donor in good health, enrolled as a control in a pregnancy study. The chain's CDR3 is CASSLGQDFYEQYF. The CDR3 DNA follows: TGTGCCAGCAGCTTAGGACAGGATTTCTACGAGCAGTACTTC.